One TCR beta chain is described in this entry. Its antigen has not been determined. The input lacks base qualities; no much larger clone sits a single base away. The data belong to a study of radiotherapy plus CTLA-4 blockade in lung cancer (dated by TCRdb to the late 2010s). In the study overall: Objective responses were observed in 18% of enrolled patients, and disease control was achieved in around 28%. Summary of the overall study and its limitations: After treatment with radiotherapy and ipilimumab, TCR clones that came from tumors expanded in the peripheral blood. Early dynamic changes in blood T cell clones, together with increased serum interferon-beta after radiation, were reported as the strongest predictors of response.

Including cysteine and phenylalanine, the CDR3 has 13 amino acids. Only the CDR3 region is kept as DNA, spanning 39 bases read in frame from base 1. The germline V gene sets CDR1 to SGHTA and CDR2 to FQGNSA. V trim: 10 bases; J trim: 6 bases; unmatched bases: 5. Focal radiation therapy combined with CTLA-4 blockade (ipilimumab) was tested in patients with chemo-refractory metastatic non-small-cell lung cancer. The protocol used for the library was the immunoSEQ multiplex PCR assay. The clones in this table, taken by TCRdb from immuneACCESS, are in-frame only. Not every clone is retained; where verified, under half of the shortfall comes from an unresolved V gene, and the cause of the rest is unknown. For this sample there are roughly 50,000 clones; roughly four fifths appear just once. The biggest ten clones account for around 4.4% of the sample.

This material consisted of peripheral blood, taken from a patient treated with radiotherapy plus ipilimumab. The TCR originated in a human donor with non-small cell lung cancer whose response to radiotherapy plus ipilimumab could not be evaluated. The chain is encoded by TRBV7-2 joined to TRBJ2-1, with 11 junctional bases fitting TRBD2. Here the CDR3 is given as CAISGRDSNEQFF. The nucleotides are TGTGCCATTAGCGGGAGGGATAGCAATGAGCAGTTCTTC.